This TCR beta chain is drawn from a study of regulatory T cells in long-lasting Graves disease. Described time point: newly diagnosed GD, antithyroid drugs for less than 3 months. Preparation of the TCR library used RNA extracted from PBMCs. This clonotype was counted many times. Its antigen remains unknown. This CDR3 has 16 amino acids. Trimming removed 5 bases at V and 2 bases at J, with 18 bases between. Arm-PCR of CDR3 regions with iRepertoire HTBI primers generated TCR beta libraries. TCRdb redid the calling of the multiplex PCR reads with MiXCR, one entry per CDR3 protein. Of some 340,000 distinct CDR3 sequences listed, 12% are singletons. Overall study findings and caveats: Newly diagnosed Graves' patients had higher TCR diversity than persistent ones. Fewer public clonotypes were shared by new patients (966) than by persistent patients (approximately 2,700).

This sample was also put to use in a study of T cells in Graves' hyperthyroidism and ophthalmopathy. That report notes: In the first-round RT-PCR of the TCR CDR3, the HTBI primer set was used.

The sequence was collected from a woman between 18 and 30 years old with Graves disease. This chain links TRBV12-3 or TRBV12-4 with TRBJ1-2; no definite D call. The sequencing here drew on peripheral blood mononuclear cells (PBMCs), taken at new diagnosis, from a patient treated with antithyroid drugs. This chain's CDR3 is CASSAPTGRANYGYTF. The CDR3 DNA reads TGTGCCAGCAGTGCGCCTACGGGCCGGGCAAACTATGGCTACACCTTC.